This T cell receptor beta chain emerged from a study of T cells in Graves' hyperthyroidism and ophthalmopathy. RNA transcripts were the template for amplifying TCR beta CDR3 regions. RT-PCR in the first round (using the HTBI primer set) targeted the TCR CDR3. TCRdb redid the calling of the multiplex PCR reads with MiXCR, one entry per CDR3 protein. The data hold about 530,000 distinct CDR3 sequences, with 17% observed a single time. This clonotype was seen at least ten times. With 1 base removed from V and 2 bases from J, the gap between germline ends came to 7 bases. Germline V gives CDR1 MDHEN, CDR2 SYDVKM. The CDR3 sequence is 14 residues long.

This receptor was taken from a woman aged 18-29 years with Graves' ophthalmopathy. What was sequenced was blood. The chain couples TRBV28 to TRBJ2-3, with no clear D. The CDR3 region has the DNA TGTGCCAGCAGTTTATCCCTCATCACAGATACGCAGTATTTT. Encoded protein: CASSLSLITDTQYF.